The 10 T cell receptor beta chains below come from one sample, sequenced in a study of vaccination effects on CD4 cells after COVID-19. The protocol was immunoSEQ multiplex PCR, while the TCRdb copy is restricted to in-frame clones and leaves out a portion. The repertoire holds roughly 25,000 clones, with under 75% as singletons. Before sequencing, viral peptide pools were used by the ViraFEST assay to expand antigen-specific CD4+ T cells. Cultured cells yielded isolated CD4+ T cells after approximately nine days. Each vaccine recipient was nucleocapsid antibody negative and had no prior SARS-CoV-2 infection. For these TCRs, the target antigens are not known. This material consisted of CD4+ T cells from PBMCs cultured with HCoV-OC43 spike peptides, taken before COVID-19 vaccination. Described subset: HCoV-OC43 spike overlapping peptide pool stimulation. These receptors all stem from a human donor who received a COVID-19 vaccine.

This clone was observed a few times. In DNA form, the CDR3 reads TGTGCCAGTAGTGCCCGGGACAGGGGATATAGCAATCAGCCCCAGCATTTT. Its protein is CASSARDRGYSNQPQHF. This chain connects TRBV19 to TRBJ1-5; 10 bases match TRBD1. This CDR3 spans 17 amino acids. Germline V lookup: CDR1 LNHDA, CDR2 SQIVND (reference sequence). The junction had 7 bases not matched to a gene; V was cut back by 5 bases and J by 0 bases. Full variable domain (rest looked up from reference TRBV19 and TRBJ1-5): DGGITQSPKYLFRKEGQNVTLSCEQNLNHDAMYWYRQDPGQGLRLIYYSQIVNDFQKGDIAEGYSVSREKKESFPLTVTSAQKNPTAFYLCASSARDRGYSNQPQHFGDGTRLSIL.

This clone was detected only a few times. This chain uses TRBV5-1 with TRBJ1-5, with 9 positions matching TRBD1. Germline CDR1 and CDR2: SGHRS and YFSETQ. This CDR3 contains 15 residues. Germline trimming cut 2 bases from V and 5 bases from J; bases unmatched to any gene: 5. The CDR3 spells CASSFTGGKDQPQHF. The DNA of the CDR3 is TGCGCCAGCAGCTTCACAGGGGGCAAGGATCAGCCCCAGCATTTT. Full variable domain (rest looked up from reference TRBV5-1 and TRBJ1-5): KAGVTQTPRYLIKTRGQQVTLSCSPISGHRSVSWYQQTPGQGLQFLFEYFSETQRNKGNFPGRFSGRQFSNSRSEMNVSTLELGDSALYLCASSFTGGKDQPQHFGDGTRLSIL.

This chain joins TRBV15 and TRBJ2-3; D not certain. V gave up 0 bases and J gave up 2 bases, with 24 bases separating them. Per the germline V gene, CDR1 is LNHNV and CDR2 is YYDKDF (reference sequence). CDR3 length: 20 residues. This CDR3 is CATSRDTIMGGQSYTDTQYF. The CDR3 bases are TGTGCCACCAGCAGAGATACAATTATGGGCGGCCAAAGTTACACAGATACGCAGTATTTT.

The chain joins TRBV11-2 to TRBJ1-2; D perhaps matches TRBD1 (5 bases). The CDR3 has 13 amino acids. The germline V gene has CDR1 SGHAT and CDR2 FQNNGV. V was cut by 4 bases and J by 3 bases, with 9 bases left in between. CDR3 in DNA: TGTGCCAGCAGCTCCGGGGGTGACTATGGCTACACCTTC. Translating it yields CASSSGGDYGYTF. Complete variable domain (other parts from reference TRBV11-2 and TRBJ1-2): EAGVAQSPRYKIIEKRQSVAFWCNPISGHATLYWYQQILGQGPKLLIQFQNNGVVDDSQLPKDRFSAERLKGVDSTLKIQPAKLEDSAVYLCASSSGGDYGYTFGSGTRLTVV.

The rearrangement uses TRBV27 and TRBJ1-6; D perhaps matches TRBD1 (6 bases). Germline CDR1 MNHEY, CDR2 SMNVEV (reference sequence). The CDR3 extends over 15 amino acids. The V end lost 3 bases, the J end lost 2 bases, and 8 bases lay between the germline ends. CDR3 amino acids: CASSFQGTYNSPLHF. For the CDR3, the DNA is TGTGCCAGCAGTTTCCAGGGGACCTATAATTCACCCCTCCACTTT.

The gene calls are TRBV2 and TRBJ1-3, with D unclear. Germline V gene lookup returns CDR1 SNHLY and CDR2 FYNNEI. The CDR3 contains 15 residues. The V gene lost 7 bases and the J gene lost 0 bases, with 13 bases spanning the gap. For the CDR3, the DNA is TGTGCCAGCAAGATAATTGGGCCCTCTGGAAACACCATATATTTT. Translating gives CASKIIGPSGNTIYF.

The chain has TRBV24-1 and TRBJ1-1, with D unresolved. Germline CDR1 KGHDR, CDR2 SFDVKD. Trimming removed 8 bases from V and 3 bases from J, with 12 bases in between. The CDR3 contains 13 residues. The CDR3 here is CATKRNSDTEAFF. The CDR3 DNA follows: TGTGCCACCAAGCGGAACTCGGACACTGAAGCTTTCTTT.

V and J are TRBV6-4 and TRBJ2-2; D possibly corresponds to TRBD2 (6 bases). The V gene lost 6 bases and the J gene lost 6 bases, with 14 bases spanning the gap. CDR3 length: 14 amino acids. Germline V gene data show CDR1 as MRHNA and CDR2 as SNTAGT. Written as DNA, the CDR3 is TGTGCCAGCAGGGGAGTAGCGGAAGCCGGGGAGCTGTTTTTT. It specifies CASRGVAEAGELFF.

V usage is TRBV4-1 and J usage is TRBJ1-2; TRBD1 agrees at 9 bases. This CDR3 is built from 20 residues. Per germline, CDR1 MGHRA and CDR2 YSYEKL. The junction had 19 bases not matched to a gene; V was cut back by 5 bases and J by 0 bases. CDR3 nucleotide sequence: TGCGCCAGCAGCTCACAGGTGAAACAGGGGGCGCAGGAGGCTAACTATGGCTACACCTTC. It yields the protein CASSSQVKQGAQEANYGYTF.

The count of this clone is one. V gene TRBV6-6 combines with J gene TRBJ1-1; 9 nucleotides agree with TRBD1. CDR3 length: 16 amino acids. Losses at the gene ends were 2 bases for V and 6 bases for J; bases not matched to a gene: 10. The germline CDR1 and CDR2 sequences are MNHNY and SVGAGI (reference sequence). The CDR3 reads CASSYPPDRGGSEAFF. In DNA, the CDR3 is TGTGCCAGCAGTTACCCCCCCGACAGGGGGGGGTCTGAAGCTTTCTTT.